These 15 T cell receptor beta chains were sequenced from one sample in a study of metastatic and nonmetastatic thyroid tumors. Treatment of any kind had been given to no patient before thyroid surgery. TCRdb recomputed clones from the PCR reads via MiXCR. Counted here are some 69,000 clones, 14% occurring once; the ten biggest clones make up less than 8.5%. Input material: blood. The receptors originated from a male donor with papillary thyroid cancer or a benign thyroid nodule (not recorded which). Some clones in this sample may be carry-over from other donors' samples.

This clone was seen repeatedly, ten times or more. V is TRBV12-3 or TRBV12-4 and J is TRBJ1-6; D remains ambiguous. The V gene lost 2 bases and the J gene lost 5 bases, with 7 bases spanning the gap. The CDR3 sequence is 14 residues long. CDR3 loop: CASSLRQDNSPLHF. CDR3 coding DNA: TGTGCCAGCAGTTTAAGGCAGGATAATTCACCCCTCCACTTT.

This clone has a count of ten or more. The same CDR3 also results from other DNA sequences found in this sample. The chain couples TRBV20-1 to TRBJ1-1, with D tentatively TRBD1 (6 bases). Looked up from germline, CDR1 is DFQATT and CDR2 is SNEGSKA (reference sequence). V dropped 1 base and J dropped 1 base, with 13 bases sitting between them. This CDR3 contains 15 residues. The CDR3 protein is CSARGTGHPNTEAFF. For the CDR3, the DNA is TGCAGTGCTAGAGGCACGGGACACCCGAACACTGAAGCTTTCTTT.

This clone has a handful of counts. This chain links TRBV6-1 with TRBJ2-7; D gene ambiguous. The length of the CDR3 is 15 residues. V lost 0 bases, J lost 0 bases, and 9 bases lay in between. Looked up from germline, CDR1 is MNHNS and CDR2 is SASEGT. This chain's CDR3 is CASSEAWAVSYEQYF. For the CDR3, the DNA is TGTGCCAGCAGTGAAGCGTGGGCAGTCTCCTACGAGCAGTACTTC.

The table lists this clone with many counts. The chain links TRBV6-2 or TRBV6-3 to TRBJ1-6, with D maybe TRBD1 (6 bases). V dropped 7 bases and J dropped 7 bases, with 20 bases sitting between them. The CDR3 sequence is 16 residues long. Looked up from germline, CDR1 is MNHEY and CDR2 is SVGEGT. The chain's CDR3 is CASTGMNRAGNSPLHF. In nucleotides, the CDR3 is TGTGCCAGCACCGGAATGAACAGGGCTGGGAATTCACCCCTCCACTTT.

This clone was found a few times. The genes are TRBV20-1 and TRBJ2-7; D perhaps matches TRBD2 (6 bases). The CDR3 covers 13 residues. The germline V gene encodes CDR1 DFQATT and CDR2 SNEGSKA (reference sequence). V was cut by 2 bases and J by 2 bases, with 10 bases left in between. CDR3 region: CSARKRATYEQYF. CDR3 nucleotides: TGCAGTGCTAGAAAGCGGGCAACCTACGAGCAGTACTTC.

The chain couples TRBV2 to TRBJ1-5; D remains ambiguous. Trimming stripped 5 bases from V and 7 bases from J, with 18 bases between. CDR3 size: 15 residues. In germline, CDR1 is SNHLY, CDR2 FYNNEI. The CDR3 DNA reads as TGTGCCAGCAGTTTAAACCGGGCCCCGGCACAGCCCCAGCATTTT. This encodes CASSLNRAPAQPQHF.

This clone appeared many times. The rearrangement joins TRBV20-1 to TRBJ1-1; a weak D match, TRBD1 (6 bases). V lost 0 bases to trimming and J lost 3 bases, with 11 bases between them. Germline assignment: CDR1 DFQATT and CDR2 SNEGSKA (reference sequence). The CDR3 sequence is 14 residues long. The CDR3 loop reads CSARDARGDTEAFF. The CDR3 bases are TGCAGTGCTAGAGATGCAAGGGGGGACACTGAAGCTTTCTTT.

There are a few counts of this clone. The chain combines TRBV19 with TRBJ1-4; no firm D call. Germline V gives CDR1 LNHDA, CDR2 SQIVND (reference sequence). Trimming pared 1 base from V and 8 bases from J, leaving 11 bases between. This CDR3 contains 14 residues. The CDR3 reads CASSIGYFREKLFF. CDR3 coding DNA: TGTGCCAGTAGTATAGGATACTTCCGGGAAAAACTGTTTTTT.

This clone was seen at least ten times. V and J are TRBV19 and TRBJ1-1; no clear D. This CDR3 contains 15 residues. The ends were cut back, 3 bases at V and 1 base at J, with 12 bases in the middle. CDR1 is LNHDA, CDR2 SQIVND, per germline (reference sequence). In nucleotides, the CDR3 is TGTGCCAGTAGTATCAGGAGGGCCCGGAACACTGAAGCTTTCTTT. Its protein is CASSIRRARNTEAFF.

Ten or more counts support this clone. This chain connects TRBV5-6 to TRBJ2-1, with D possibly being TRBD1 (6 bases). The CDR3 covers 18 residues. Germline CDR1 is SGHDT and CDR2 is YYEEEE. V was shortened by 0 bases and J by 6 bases, with 22 bases between the two germline ends. CDR3 nucleotide sequence: TGTGCCAGCAGCTTGGTTGGTTGGTACAGGGCCCCTTCCAATGAGCAGTTCTTC. Residues: CASSLVGWYRAPSNEQFF. Using reference TRBV5-6 and TRBJ2-1 for the parts outside the CDR3, the full variable domain is DAGVTQSPTHLIKTRGQQVTLRCSPKSGHDTVSWYQQALGQGPQFIFQYYEEEERQRGNFPDRFSGHQFPNYSSELNVNALLLGDSALYLCASSLVGWYRAPSNEQFFGPGTRLTVL.

Concerning this clone: Being one base from a much bigger clone, this may be a read error. The chain couples TRBV6-1 to TRBJ1-3, with D tentatively TRBD1 (5 bases). The CDR3 is made up of 17 amino acids. Per germline, CDR1 MNHNS and CDR2 SASEGT. Trimming took 8 bases from V and 6 from J, leaving 26 bases between them. CDR3 residues: CASGHMGVKRMENTIYF. The CDR3 DNA is TGTGCCAGCGGGCATATGGGGGTTAAGAGGATGGAAAACACCATATATTTT.

This clone was counted only a few times. The genes are TRBV6-1 and TRBJ2-7; D gene ambiguous. V was shortened by 7 bases and J by 2 bases, with 9 bases between the two germline ends. The CDR3 extends over 12 amino acids. The V gene's germline CDR1 is MNHNS and CDR2 SASEGT. This CDR3 reads CASKVRTYEQYF. As DNA, the CDR3 is TGTGCCAGCAAGGTCAGGACCTACGAGCAGTACTTC.

The sample holds many counts of this clone. The V gene is TRBV6-1, the J gene TRBJ2-2; maybe TRBD2 (8 bases). V dropped 7 bases and J dropped 2 bases, with 20 bases sitting between them. Germline loops: CDR1 MNHNS, CDR2 SASEGT. The CDR3 has 17 amino acids. The CDR3 region has the DNA TGTGCCAGCACCGGGAGGGGGCCCGAACTTAACACCGGGGAGCTGTTTTTT. This gives the protein CASTGRGPELNTGELFF.

The rearrangement links TRBV6-1 to TRBJ1-3, with 7 bases lining up with TRBD1. Unmatched junction bases numbered 8, after V lost 3 bases and J lost 0 bases. Per germline, CDR1 MNHNS and CDR2 SASEGT. The length of the CDR3 is 17 residues. The CDR3 reads CASSEDRFYYSGNTIYF. The CDR3 DNA reads as TGTGCCAGCAGTGAGGACAGGTTTTACTACTCTGGAAACACCATATATTTT.

This clone was detected many times. The genes are TRBV6-2 or TRBV6-3 and TRBJ1-2; TRBD1 agrees at 8 bases. CDR3 length: 15 amino acids. Germline CDR1 and CDR2: MNHEY and SVGEGT. V dropped 7 bases and J dropped 5; count of bases not matched to a gene: 12. CDR3 protein: CASTPGQGSLYGYTF. The CDR3 nucleotides read TGTGCCAGCACCCCCGGACAGGGCTCCCTATATGGCTACACCTTC.